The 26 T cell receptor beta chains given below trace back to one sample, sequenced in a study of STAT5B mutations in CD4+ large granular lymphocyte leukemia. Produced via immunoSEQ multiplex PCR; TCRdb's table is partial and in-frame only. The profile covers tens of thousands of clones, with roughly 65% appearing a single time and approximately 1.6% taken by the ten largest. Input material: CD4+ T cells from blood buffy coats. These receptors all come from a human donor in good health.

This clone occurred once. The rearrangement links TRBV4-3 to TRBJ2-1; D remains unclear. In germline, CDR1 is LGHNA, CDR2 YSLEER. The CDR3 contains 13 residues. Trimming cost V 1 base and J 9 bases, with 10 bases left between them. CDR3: CASSQGIPSEQFF. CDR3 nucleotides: TGCGCCAGCAGCCAAGGAATTCCCAGTGAGCAGTTCTTC.

The CDR3 loop is CASSTFSDSEQFF. The CDR3 coding sequence is TGTGCCAGTAGTACATTCTCGGACAGCGAGCAGTTCTTC. This chain joins TRBV19 and TRBJ2-1, with a weak D call TRBD1 (6 bases). Looked up from germline, CDR1 is LNHDA and CDR2 is SQIVND (reference sequence). Trimming took 4 bases from V and 10 from J, leaving 14 bases between them. The length of the CDR3 is 13 residues.

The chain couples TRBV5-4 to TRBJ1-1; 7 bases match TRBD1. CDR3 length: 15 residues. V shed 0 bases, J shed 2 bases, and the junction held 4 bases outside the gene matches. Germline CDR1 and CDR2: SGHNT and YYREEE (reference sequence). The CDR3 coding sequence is TGTGCCAGCAGCTTGGGCGGGACAGCCAACACTGAAGCTTTCTTT. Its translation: CASSLGGTANTEAFF. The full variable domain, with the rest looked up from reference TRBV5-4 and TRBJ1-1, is ETGVTQSPTHLIKTRGQQVTLRCSSQSGHNTVSWYQQALGQGPQFIFQYYREEENGRGNFPPRFSGLQFPNYSSELNVNALELDDSALYLCASSLGGTANTEAFFGQGTRLTVV.

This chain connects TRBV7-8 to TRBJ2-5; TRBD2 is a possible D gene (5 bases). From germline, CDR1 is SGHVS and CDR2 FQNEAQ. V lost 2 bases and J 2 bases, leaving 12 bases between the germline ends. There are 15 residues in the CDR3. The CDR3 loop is CASSLMLGEQETQYF. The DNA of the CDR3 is TGTGCCAGCAGCTTAATGCTCGGGGAGCAAGAGACCCAGTACTTC.

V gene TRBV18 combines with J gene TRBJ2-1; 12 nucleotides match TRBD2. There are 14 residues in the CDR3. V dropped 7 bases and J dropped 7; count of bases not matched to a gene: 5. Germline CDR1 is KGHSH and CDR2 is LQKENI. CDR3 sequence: CASCGLAGPNEQFF. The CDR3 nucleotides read TGTGCCAGCTGCGGACTAGCGGGACCGAATGAGCAGTTCTTC.

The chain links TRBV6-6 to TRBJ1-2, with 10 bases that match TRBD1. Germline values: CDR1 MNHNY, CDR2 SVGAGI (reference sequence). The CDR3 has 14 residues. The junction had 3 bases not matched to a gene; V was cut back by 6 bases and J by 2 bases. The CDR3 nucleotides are TGTGCCAGCAGCCCGGACAGGGGGAACTATGGCTACACCTTC. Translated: CASSPDRGNYGYTF.

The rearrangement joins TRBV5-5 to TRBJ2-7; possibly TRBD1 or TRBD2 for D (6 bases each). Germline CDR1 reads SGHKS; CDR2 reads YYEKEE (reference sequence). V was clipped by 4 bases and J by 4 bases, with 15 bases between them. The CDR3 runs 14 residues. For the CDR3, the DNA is TGTGCCAGCAGCCGCGTGGGGGGCAATTACGAGCAGTACTTC. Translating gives CASSRVGGNYEQYF. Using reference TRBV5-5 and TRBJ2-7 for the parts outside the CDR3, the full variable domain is DAGVTQSPTHLIKTRGQQVTLRCSPISGHKSVSWYQQVLGQGPQFIFQYYEKEERGRGNFPDRFSARQFPNYSSELNVNALLLGDSALYLCASSRVGGNYEQYFGPGTRLTVT.

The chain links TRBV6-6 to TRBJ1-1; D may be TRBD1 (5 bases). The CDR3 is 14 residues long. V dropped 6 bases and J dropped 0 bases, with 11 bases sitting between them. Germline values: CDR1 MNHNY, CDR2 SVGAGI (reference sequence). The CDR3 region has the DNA TGTGCCAGCAGCTCCCCGGGGCTGAACACTGAAGCTTTCTTT. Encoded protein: CASSSPGLNTEAFF.

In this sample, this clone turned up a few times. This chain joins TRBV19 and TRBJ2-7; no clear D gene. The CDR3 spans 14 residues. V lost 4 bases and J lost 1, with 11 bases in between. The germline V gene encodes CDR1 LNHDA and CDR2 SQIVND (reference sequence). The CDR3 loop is CASSTAQNSYEQYF. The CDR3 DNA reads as TGTGCCAGTAGTACGGCCCAGAATTCCTACGAGCAGTACTTC.

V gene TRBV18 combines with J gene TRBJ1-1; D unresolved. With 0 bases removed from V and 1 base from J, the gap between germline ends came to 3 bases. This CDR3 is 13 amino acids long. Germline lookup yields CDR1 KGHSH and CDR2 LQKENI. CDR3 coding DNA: TGTGCCAGCTCACCACCCGGGAACACTGAAGCTTTCTTT. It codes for CASSPPGNTEAFF.

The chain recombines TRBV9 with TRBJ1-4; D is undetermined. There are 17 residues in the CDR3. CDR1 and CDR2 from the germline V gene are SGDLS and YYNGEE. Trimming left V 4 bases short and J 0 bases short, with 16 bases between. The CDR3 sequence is CASSPTPAIATNEKLFF. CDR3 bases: TGTGCCAGCAGCCCTACACCGGCGATTGCAACTAATGAAAAACTGTTTTTT.

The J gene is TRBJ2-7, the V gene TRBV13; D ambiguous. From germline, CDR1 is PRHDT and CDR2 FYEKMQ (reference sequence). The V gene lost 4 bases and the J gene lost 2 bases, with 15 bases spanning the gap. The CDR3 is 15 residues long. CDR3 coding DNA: TGTGCCAGCAGCTCCCCGCCCGACGGAGCCTACGAGCAGTACTTC. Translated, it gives CASSSPPDGAYEQYF.

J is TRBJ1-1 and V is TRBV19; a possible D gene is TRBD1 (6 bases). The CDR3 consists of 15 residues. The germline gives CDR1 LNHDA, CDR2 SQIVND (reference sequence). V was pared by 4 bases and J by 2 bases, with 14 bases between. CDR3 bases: TGTGCCAGTAGTACTCAGACAGGCATTAACACTGAAGCTTTCTTT. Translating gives CASSTQTGINTEAFF.

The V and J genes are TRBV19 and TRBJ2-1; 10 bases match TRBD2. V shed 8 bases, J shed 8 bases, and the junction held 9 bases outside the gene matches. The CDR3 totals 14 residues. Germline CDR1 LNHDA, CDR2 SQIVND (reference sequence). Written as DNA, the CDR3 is TGTGCCAGTCACTCCGGGACTAGCGTCGATGAGCAGTTCTTC. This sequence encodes CASHSGTSVDEQFF.

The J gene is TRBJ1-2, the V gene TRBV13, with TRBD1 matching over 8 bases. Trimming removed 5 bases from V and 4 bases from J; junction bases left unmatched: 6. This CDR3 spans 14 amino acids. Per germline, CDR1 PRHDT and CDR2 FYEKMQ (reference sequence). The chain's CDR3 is CASSPGQGAYGYTF. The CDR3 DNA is TGTGCCAGCAGCCCCGGACAGGGTGCCTATGGCTACACCTTC.

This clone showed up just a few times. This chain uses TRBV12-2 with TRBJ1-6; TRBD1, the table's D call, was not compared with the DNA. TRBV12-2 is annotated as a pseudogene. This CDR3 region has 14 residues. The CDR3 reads CASRFTGGLPPLHF. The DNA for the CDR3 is TGTGCAAGTCGCTTTACAGGGGGCTTGCCACCCCTCCACTTT.

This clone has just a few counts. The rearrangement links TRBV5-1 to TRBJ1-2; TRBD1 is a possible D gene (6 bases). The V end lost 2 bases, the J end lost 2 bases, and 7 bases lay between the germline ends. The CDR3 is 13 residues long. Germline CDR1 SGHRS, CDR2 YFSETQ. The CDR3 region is CASSFGQNYGYTF. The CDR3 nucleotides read TGCGCCAGCAGCTTTGGACAGAACTATGGCTACACCTTC.

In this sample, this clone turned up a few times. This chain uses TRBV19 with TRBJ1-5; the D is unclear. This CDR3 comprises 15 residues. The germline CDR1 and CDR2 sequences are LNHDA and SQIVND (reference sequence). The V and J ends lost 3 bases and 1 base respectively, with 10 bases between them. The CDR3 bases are TGTGCCAGTAGTATTGGAGGAGGGAGCAATCAGCCCCAGCATTTT. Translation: CASSIGGGSNQPQHF. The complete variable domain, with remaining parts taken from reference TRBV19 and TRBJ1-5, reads DGGITQSPKYLFRKEGQNVTLSCEQNLNHDAMYWYRQDPGQGLRLIYYSQIVNDFQKGDIAEGYSVSREKKESFPLTVTSAQKNPTAFYLCASSIGGGSNQPQHFGDGTRLSIL.

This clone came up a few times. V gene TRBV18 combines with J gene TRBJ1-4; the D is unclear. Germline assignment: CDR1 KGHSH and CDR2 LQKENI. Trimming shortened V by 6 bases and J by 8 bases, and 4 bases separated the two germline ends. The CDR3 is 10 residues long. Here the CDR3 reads CASSGEKLFF. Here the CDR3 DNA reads TGTGCCAGCTCTGGAGAAAAACTGTTTTTT.

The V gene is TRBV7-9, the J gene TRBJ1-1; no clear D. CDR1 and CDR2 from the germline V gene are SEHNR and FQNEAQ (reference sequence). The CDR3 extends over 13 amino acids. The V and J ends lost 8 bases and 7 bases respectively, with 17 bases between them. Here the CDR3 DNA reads TGTGCCAGCGAAATGGCCGCGAAGGGTGAAGCTTTCTTT. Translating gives CASEMAAKGEAFF.

CDR3 coding DNA: TGTGCCAGCAGTTTTGACGCGGGCGAAAAACTGTTTTTT. Its protein product is CASSFDAGEKLFF. The chain links TRBV27 to TRBJ1-4; no clear D. V lost 3 bases and J lost 8, with 10 bases in between. Germline loops: CDR1 MNHEY, CDR2 SMNVEV (reference sequence). This CDR3 has 13 amino acids.

In DNA, the CDR3 is TGTGCCAGCAGCCCGGGACTAGCGGGTCAAGAGACCCAGTACTTC. Translation: CASSPGLAGQETQYF. The rearrangement links TRBV4-2 to TRBJ2-5, with 12 bases that match TRBD2. Germline V gene lookup returns CDR1 LGHNA and CDR2 YNFKEQ. The ends lost 4 bases at V and 2 bases at J; junction bases unmatched: 2. CDR3 length equals 15 residues.

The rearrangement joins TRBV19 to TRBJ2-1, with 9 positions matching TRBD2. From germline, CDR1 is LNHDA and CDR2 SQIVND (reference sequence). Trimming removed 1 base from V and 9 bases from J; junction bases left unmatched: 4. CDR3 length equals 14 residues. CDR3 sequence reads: CASSIAGLAREQFF. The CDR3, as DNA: TGTGCCAGTAGTATAGCTGGACTAGCGCGTGAGCAGTTCTTC.

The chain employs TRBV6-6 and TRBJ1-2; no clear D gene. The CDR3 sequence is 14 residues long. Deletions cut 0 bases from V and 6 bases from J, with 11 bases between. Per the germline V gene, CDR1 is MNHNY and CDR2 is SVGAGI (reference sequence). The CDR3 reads CASSYSLGDHGYTF. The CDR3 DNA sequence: TGTGCCAGCAGTTACTCTCTCGGCGATCATGGCTACACCTTC.

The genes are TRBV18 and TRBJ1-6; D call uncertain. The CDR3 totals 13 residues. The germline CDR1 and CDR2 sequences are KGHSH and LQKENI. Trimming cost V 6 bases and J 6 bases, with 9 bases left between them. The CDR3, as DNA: TGTGCCAGCTCCCGCGCGGGTAATTCACCCCTCCACTTT. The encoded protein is CASSRAGNSPLHF.

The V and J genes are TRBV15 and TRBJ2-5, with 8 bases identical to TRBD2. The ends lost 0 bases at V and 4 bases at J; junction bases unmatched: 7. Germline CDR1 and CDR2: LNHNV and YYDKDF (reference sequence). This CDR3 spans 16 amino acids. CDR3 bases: TGTGCCACCAGCAGAGATTACACGGGGGGGCTAGAGACCCAGTACTTC. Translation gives CATSRDYTGGLETQYF.